These 25 T cell receptor beta chains originate from one sample sequenced in a study of shared clonotypes between healthy human individuals. Libraries were prepared by immunoSEQ multiplex PCR; TCRdb keeps only in-frame clonotypes and omits some of them. The sample lists roughly 1,500,000 clones, 98% occurring once. Sequencing was performed on naive CD4+ T cells sorted from blood. Noted subset: CD45RA+ positively selected. These receptors were collected from a man aged 30 to 39 in good health.

This clone appeared once. V usage is TRBV25-1 and J usage is TRBJ2-3; no clear D. Germline-derived CDR1 and CDR2 are MGHDK and SYGVNS. This CDR3 contains 11 residues. V was cut by 8 bases and J by 5 bases, with 8 bases left in between. The chain's CDR3 is CASATVDTQYF. CDR3 in DNA: TGTGCCAGCGCTACGGTAGATACGCAGTATTTT. The whole variable domain, filled in from reference TRBV25-1 and TRBJ2-3, reads EADIYQTPRYLVIGTGKKITLECSQTMGHDKMYWYQQDPGMELHLIHYSYGVNSTEKGDLSSESTVSRIRTEHFPLTLESARPSHTSQYLCASATVDTQYFGPGTRLTVL.

The gene calls are TRBV7-9 and TRBJ2-2; D ambiguous. The CDR3 extends over 14 amino acids. The germline CDR1 and CDR2 sequences are SEHNR and FQNEAQ (reference sequence). V was pared by 4 bases and J by 10 bases, with 16 bases between. The CDR3 spells CASSSTQEAKELFF. The DNA of the CDR3 is TGTGCCAGCAGCTCGACCCAGGAAGCGAAGGAGCTGTTTTTT.

The rearrangement links TRBV6-1 to TRBJ1-3; D perhaps matches TRBD1 (5 bases). CDR1 is MNHNS and CDR2 is SASEGT in the germline V gene. Trimming removed 3 bases from V and 1 base from J, with 13 bases in between. This CDR3 contains 16 residues. As DNA, the CDR3 is TGTGCCAGCAGTGAGGTGTGGTGGACATCTGGAAACACCATATATTTT. This codes for CASSEVWWTSGNTIYF.

This chain links TRBV7-6 with TRBJ2-1; TRBD1 is a possible D gene (6 bases). The CDR3 consists of 16 residues. Between the trimmed V and J ends, which lost 1 base and 2 bases, there was a span of 12 bases. CDR1 and CDR2 from the germline V gene are SGHVS and FNYEAQ. CDR3 in DNA: TGTGCCAGCAGCTTAGGGACAGCGGATACCTACAATGAGCAGTTCTTC. It yields the protein CASSLGTADTYNEQFF.

The chain uses TRBV5-1 and TRBJ2-1, with TRBD2 matching 13 bases. The CDR3 runs 16 residues. V lost 0 bases, J lost 5 bases, and 2 bases stayed unmatched. Looked up from germline, CDR1 is SGHRS and CDR2 is YFSETQ. The CDR3 coding sequence is TGCGCCAGCAGCTTGGGGGGACTAGCGGGACACAATGAGCAGTTCTTC. Its protein product is CASSLGGLAGHNEQFF.

This sequence joins TRBV25-1 and TRBJ2-1; tentatively, D is TRBD1 or TRBD2 (5 bases each). Per the germline V gene, CDR1 is MGHDK and CDR2 is SYGVNS. There are 14 residues in the CDR3. V was cut by 1 base and J by 9 bases, with 13 bases left in between. The CDR3 is CASSELGRDGEQFF. For the CDR3, the DNA is TGTGCCAGCAGTGAATTGGGCAGGGACGGTGAGCAGTTCTTC.

For this clone: Other DNA sequences in the same sample also yield this CDR3. This chain joins TRBV28 and TRBJ2-2; D gene uncertain. Germline CDR1 is MDHEN and CDR2 is SYDVKM. This CDR3 is built from 13 residues. Deletions cut 2 bases from V and 3 bases from J, with 4 bases between. This CDR3 reads CASSLTYTGELFF. CDR3 sequence (DNA): TGTGCCAGCAGTTTAACCTACACCGGGGAGCTGTTTTTT.

The chain employs TRBV5-1 and TRBJ2-1, with TRBD2 identical over 15 bases. With 4 bases clipped from V and 7 bases from J, the junction kept 9 bases outside the gene matches. This CDR3 has 17 amino acids. The germline V gene has CDR1 SGHRS and CDR2 YFSETQ. The CDR3 nucleotides are TGCGCCAGCAGCCCCGGACTAGCGGGAGGGCCATGGAATGAGCAGTTCTTC. Protein sequence: CASSPGLAGGPWNEQFF.

The rearrangement links TRBV11-2 to TRBJ1-5; no firm D call. This CDR3 is built from 13 residues. V lost 3 bases and J 5 bases, leaving 8 bases between the germline ends. In germline, CDR1 is SGHAT, CDR2 FQNNGV. DNA of the CDR3: TGTGCCAGCAGCTTCGGCGGAGATCAGCCCCAGCATTTT. It is translated as CASSFGGDQPQHF.

J is TRBJ2-1 and V is TRBV9; the match to TRBD2 covers 9 bases. V shed 0 bases and J 5 bases; nucleotides not matched to a gene: 6. Germline lookup yields CDR1 SGDLS and CDR2 YYNGEE. The CDR3 runs to 16 residues. CDR3 sequence (DNA): TGTGCCAGCAGCGTAGCCTTTCTAGCGGGGAACAATGAGCAGTTCTTC. This encodes CASSVAFLAGNNEQFF.

A single count supports this clone. The rearrangement joins TRBV5-1 to TRBJ2-3, with unresolved D. In germline, CDR1 is SGHRS, CDR2 YFSETQ. The ends were cut back, 3 bases at V and 4 bases at J, with 6 bases in the middle. The CDR3 runs 12 residues. CDR3 bases: TGCGCCAGCAGCTGGACCGCAGATACGCAGTATTTT. Translated, it gives CASSWTADTQYF.

This chain uses TRBV10-2 with TRBJ2-1; TRBD2 aligns across 9 bases. The germline CDR1 and CDR2 sequences are WSHSY and SAAADI. The junction had 15 bases not matched to a gene; V was cut back by 3 bases and J by 3 bases. The CDR3 spans 19 residues. This CDR3 reads CASSDLLAGDLLFYNEQFF. The DNA for the CDR3 is TGCGCCAGCAGTGATTTACTAGCGGGTGACCTACTTTTCTACAATGAGCAGTTCTTC.

The chain is built from TRBV5-1 and TRBJ1-1; 11 bases map to TRBD1. This CDR3 spans 16 amino acids. Germline V gene sequence: CDR1 SGHRS, CDR2 YFSETQ. Trimming cost V 6 bases and J 3 bases; bases outside gene matches: 10. This CDR3 reads CASTRTGGRDDTEAFF. The CDR3 region has the DNA TGCGCCAGCACCCGGACAGGGGGCAGGGACGACACTGAAGCTTTCTTT. The whole variable domain, remainder taken from reference TRBV5-1 and TRBJ1-1, is KAGVTQTPRYLIKTRGQQVTLSCSPISGHRSVSWYQQTPGQGLQFLFEYFSETQRNKGNFPGRFSGRQFSNSRSEMNVSTLELGDSALYLCASTRTGGRDDTEAFFGQGTRLTVV.

The gene calls are TRBV7-9 and TRBJ2-1; 8 bases fit TRBD2. This CDR3 contains 15 residues. The V gene's germline CDR1 is SEHNR and CDR2 FQNEAQ (reference sequence). Germline trimming cut 5 bases from V and 2 bases from J; bases unmatched to any gene: 5. The chain's CDR3 is CASSATGGPYNEQFF. CDR3 in DNA: TGTGCCAGCAGCGCCACGGGAGGGCCCTACAATGAGCAGTTCTTC.

The chain employs TRBV6-1 and TRBJ2-5; 9 bases line up with TRBD1. Germline values: CDR1 MNHNS, CDR2 SASEGT. There are 15 residues in the CDR3. The ends lost 7 bases at V and 5 bases at J; junction bases unmatched: 11. CDR3 coding DNA: TGTGCCAGCACCGATGGGACAGGGTTTCTGGAGACCCAGTACTTC. This sequence encodes CASTDGTGFLETQYF.

The V and J genes are TRBV6-1 and TRBJ1-2; D gene uncertain. Trimming stripped 2 bases from V and 1 base from J, with 8 bases between. The CDR3 runs 14 residues. Germline assignment: CDR1 MNHNS and CDR2 SASEGT. Written as DNA, the CDR3 is TGTGCCAGCAGTGAACAGGTATATAACTATGGCTACACCTTC. Translation gives CASSEQVYNYGYTF.

This clone has just one count. The V call is TRBV18, the J call TRBJ1-1; D gene ambiguous. Trimming took off 0 bases at V and 1 base at J, with 9 bases between the two ends. Looked up from germline, CDR1 is KGHSH and CDR2 is LQKENI. The CDR3 length is 15 residues. The CDR3 DNA reads TGTGCCAGCTCACCACCTATGGGGTCGAACACTGAAGCTTTCTTT. Its translation is CASSPPMGSNTEAFF.

In this sample, this clone turned up once. The chain uses TRBV6-6 and TRBJ2-7, with a tentative D call TRBD2 (5 bases). The CDR3 totals 11 residues. Germline V gene data show CDR1 as MNHNY and CDR2 as SVGAGI (reference sequence). The germline V and J ends were trimmed by 5 bases and 7 bases, with 9 bases remaining between them. The CDR3 loop reads CASSGTGEQYF. CDR3 in DNA: TGTGCCAGCAGTGGCACGGGGGAGCAGTACTTC.

J is TRBJ2-2 and V is TRBV18; D gene uncertain. The CDR3 totals 14 residues. The germline V gene has CDR1 KGHSH and CDR2 LQKENI. Trimming removed 8 bases at V and 5 bases at J, with 15 bases between. The CDR3 sequence: CASRGLFLTGELFF. DNA for the CDR3: TGTGCCAGCCGCGGTCTTTTTCTTACCGGGGAGCTGTTTTTT.

CDR3 coding DNA: TGTGCCAGCAGGGGGACAGGGACTTTTCAGCCCCAGCATTTT. Residues: CASRGTGTFQPQHF. The rearrangement joins TRBV6-1 to TRBJ1-5, with 9 bases fitting TRBD1. V was clipped by 6 bases and J by 6 bases; unmatched bases: 6. The germline V gene encodes CDR1 MNHNS and CDR2 SASEGT. The CDR3 contains 14 residues.

This sequence joins TRBV7-9 and TRBJ2-7, with 7 bases aligning to TRBD1. Germline values: CDR1 SEHNR, CDR2 FQNEAQ (reference sequence). With V trimmed by 5 bases and J by 2 bases, 9 bases remained unmatched. This CDR3 region has 15 residues. CDR3 coding DNA: TGTGCCAGCAGCCACACCCGGGACAGAGCCTACGAGCAGTACTTC. Protein sequence: CASSHTRDRAYEQYF. The whole variable domain, filled in from reference TRBV7-9 and TRBJ2-7, reads DTGVSQNPRHKITKRGQNVTFRCDPISEHNRLYWYRQTLGQGPEFLTYFQNEAQLEKSRLLSDRFSAERPKGSFSTLEIQRTEQGDSAMYLCASSHTRDRAYEQYFGPGTRLTVT.

The chain carries TRBV18 and TRBJ2-5; 8 positions agree with TRBD1. Germline trimming cut 0 bases from V and 3 bases from J; bases unmatched to any gene: 6. Looked up from germline, CDR1 is KGHSH and CDR2 is LQKENI. The CDR3 runs 16 residues. The CDR3 DNA follows: TGTGCCAGCTCACCACCGAGCACAGGGGGTAAAGAGACCCAGTACTTC. Protein: CASSPPSTGGKETQYF.

The rearrangement uses TRBV29-1 and TRBJ2-1; 8 bases are a match to TRBD2. This CDR3 contains 15 residues. Germline trimming cut 5 bases from V and 5 bases from J; bases unmatched to any gene: 11. Germline CDR1 is SQVTM and CDR2 is ANQGSEA. This chain's CDR3 is CSVLGVFGRDNEQFF. The CDR3 bases are TGCAGCGTTCTTGGGGTTTTCGGGAGGGACAATGAGCAGTTCTTC.

The chain is built from TRBV6-5 and TRBJ2-1, with D hard to call. Germline V CDR1 and CDR2: MNHEY, SVGAGI. The CDR3 sequence is 14 residues long. V lost 3 bases and J 8 bases, leaving 14 bases between the germline ends. The CDR3 loop reads CASSYERDRDEQFF. CDR3 DNA sequence: TGTGCCAGCAGTTATGAAAGGGATAGAGATGAGCAGTTCTTC.

This chain uses TRBV10-2 with TRBJ1-1; tentatively, D is TRBD1 (6 bases). V lost 0 bases and J lost 5, with 22 bases in between. The CDR3 length is 18 residues. In germline, CDR1 is WSHSY, CDR2 SAAADI. The CDR3 DNA is TGCGCCAGCAGTGAGTCCGTGCGCCAGGGGAGAGTTGGGACTGAAGCTTTCTTT. Its protein is CASSESVRQGRVGTEAFF.